Listed here are 28 T cell receptor beta chains from one sample, sequenced in a study of siplizumab effects on memory and regulatory T cells. Method: immunoSEQ multiplex PCR; TCRdb's copy keeps in-frame clones and lacks some. The sample has 75,000 to 100,000 clones; around 94% are singletons. The sample comprised non-Treg CD4+ T cells sorted from blood. The receptors were gathered from a human donor in good health.

The rearrangement joins TRBV27 to TRBJ1-1; TRBD1 matches at 11 bases. V lost 5 bases and J lost 1; bases outside the gene matches: 6. There are 16 residues in the CDR3. Germline-derived CDR1 and CDR2 are MNHEY and SMNVEV (reference sequence). This chain's CDR3 is CASSRGQGAWNTEAFF. The DNA of the CDR3 is TGTGCCAGCAGTAGAGGACAGGGGGCGTGGAACACTGAAGCTTTCTTT.

V and J are TRBV6-5 and TRBJ2-7, with a possible D match to TRBD1 (6 bases). The CDR3 runs 14 residues. Germline CDR1 reads MNHEY; CDR2 reads SVGAGI. The V end was cut by 5 bases, the J end by 4 bases, with 15 bases between. The CDR3: CASSRRGGPYEQYF. The CDR3 region has the DNA TGTGCCAGCAGTCGCAGAGGGGGACCATACGAGCAGTACTTC.

The chain has TRBV29-1 and TRBJ2-5, with 12 bases identical to TRBD2. CDR1 and CDR2 from the germline V gene are SQVTM and ANQGSEA. V dropped 7 bases and J dropped 2; count of bases not matched to a gene: 8. This CDR3 has 15 amino acids. The chain's CDR3 is CSAILAGGLQETQYF. The CDR3 bases are TGCAGCGCCATACTAGCGGGGGGCTTACAAGAGACCCAGTACTTC.

The count of this clone is one. The chain carries TRBV7-9 and TRBJ2-2, with D possibly matching TRBD2 (5 bases). Per the germline V gene, CDR1 is SEHNR and CDR2 is FQNEAQ (reference sequence). Trimming left V 2 bases short and J 4 bases short, with 14 bases between. The CDR3 has 16 amino acids. CDR3 nucleotides: TGTGCCAGCAGCTTATTAGAGGGAGTTTCCACCGGGGAGCTGTTTTTT. It yields the protein CASSLLEGVSTGELFF.

V is TRBV5-1 and J is TRBJ2-5; TRBD1 matches at 8 bases. The V gene end was trimmed by 0 bases and the J gene end by 5 bases; junction bases not matched to a gene: 6. Germline V gene sequence: CDR1 SGHRS, CDR2 YFSETQ. The CDR3 extends over 15 amino acids. The CDR3 DNA reads as TGCGCCAGCAGCTTGGGGCCAGGGGGCGTTGAGACCCAGTACTTC. The encoded protein is CASSLGPGGVETQYF.

This clone was detected only once. This rearrangement joins TRBV6-5 to TRBJ1-5; 8 bases match TRBD1. Germline CDR1 reads MNHEY; CDR2 reads SVGAGI. CDR3 size: 15 residues. V shed 5 bases, J shed 7 bases, and the junction held 10 bases outside the gene matches. CDR3: CASSGGGQARQPQHF. Here the CDR3 DNA reads TGTGCCAGCAGTGGGGGGGGACAGGCGCGACAGCCCCAGCATTTT.

V and J are TRBV7-9 and TRBJ1-2; 8 bases agree with TRBD1. Looked up from germline, CDR1 is SEHNR and CDR2 is FQNEAQ (reference sequence). There are 13 residues in the CDR3. With 1 base clipped from V and 5 bases from J, the junction kept 0 bases outside the gene matches. In nucleotides, the CDR3 is TGTGCCAGCAGCTTAGGGACAGGGTATGGCTACACCTTC. Translating it yields CASSLGTGYGYTF.

This sequence joins TRBV4-1 and TRBJ2-2; D possibly matches TRBD1 or TRBD2 (5 bases each). The CDR3 has 16 amino acids. V lost 1 base, J lost 1 base, and 10 bases lay in between. Germline V CDR1 and CDR2: MGHRA, YSYEKL. The CDR3 nucleotides are TGCGCCAGCAGCCAAGCTCCGGGGCAGAACACCGGGGAGCTGTTTTTT. It codes for CASSQAPGQNTGELFF.

This clone was seen once. This rearrangement joins TRBV5-1 to TRBJ2-6; D gene ambiguous. Trimming took off 0 bases at V and 0 bases at J, with 4 bases between the two ends. The CDR3 totals 15 residues. The V gene's germline CDR1 is SGHRS and CDR2 YFSETQ. The DNA for the CDR3 is TGCGCCAGCAGCTTGGACAGCTCTGGGGCCAACGTCCTGACTTTC. Amino acid sequence: CASSLDSSGANVLTF.

The rearrangement uses TRBV6-1 and TRBJ2-7; tentative D call: TRBD2 (6 bases). V lost 8 bases and J lost 4, with 15 bases in between. The CDR3 runs to 13 residues. Germline CDR1 MNHNS, CDR2 SASEGT. In DNA form, the CDR3 reads TGTGCCAGCTCGGCTAGCCGGGGGTACGAGCAGTACTTC. It is translated as CASSASRGYEQYF.

The V call is TRBV6-1, the J call TRBJ2-7; maybe TRBD2 (5 bases). The CDR3 is 14 amino acids. Germline-derived CDR1 and CDR2 are MNHNS and SASEGT. The ends were cut back, 6 bases at V and 7 bases at J, with 19 bases in the middle. The CDR3 bases are TGTGCCAGCAGCCCAGAGGGCCCCGGTCGGGAGCAGTACTTC. Amino acids: CASSPEGPGREQYF.

J is TRBJ2-7 and V is TRBV19; either TRBD1 or TRBD2 may supply D (5 bases each). The germline V and J ends were trimmed by 6 bases and 7 bases, with 16 bases remaining between them. The CDR3 has 13 amino acids. CDR1 is LNHDA, CDR2 SQIVND, per germline (reference sequence). DNA for the CDR3: TGTGCCAGTAGACCGGGGCATGTAGGAGAGCAGTACTTC. This sequence encodes CASRPGHVGEQYF.

The chain recombines TRBV9 with TRBJ1-1; maybe TRBD1 (5 bases). There are 14 residues in the CDR3. CDR1 is SGDLS and CDR2 is YYNGEE in the germline V gene. V shed 0 bases and J shed 6 bases, with 12 bases lying between them. The CDR3 nucleotides read TGTGCCAGCAGCGTAGGAGGGGCGTCGCCTGAAGCTTTCTTT. It specifies CASSVGGASPEAFF. Combining the CDR3 with reference TRBV9 and TRBJ1-1 gives the whole variable domain DSGVTQTPKHLITATGQRVTLRCSPRSGDLSVYWYQQSLDQGLQFLIQYYNGEERAKGNILERFSAQQFPDLHSELNLSSLELGDSALYFCASSVGGASPEAFFGQGTRLTVV.

V is TRBV6-1 and J is TRBJ1-1; 10 bases agree with TRBD1. With V trimmed by 2 bases and J by 10 bases, 4 bases remained unmatched. Germline loops: CDR1 MNHNS, CDR2 SASEGT. The CDR3 sequence is 13 residues long. CDR3 sequence: CASSEIDRGRAFF. For the CDR3, the DNA is TGTGCCAGCAGTGAAATAGACAGGGGGCGAGCTTTCTTT.

This chain joins TRBV7-9 and TRBJ2-7; D perhaps matches TRBD2 (5 bases). Germline lookup yields CDR1 SEHNR and CDR2 FQNEAQ (reference sequence). The CDR3 runs to 11 residues. Between the trimmed V and J ends, which lost 4 bases and 8 bases, there was a span of 9 bases. CDR3: CASSSGNKQYF. CDR3 bases: TGTGCCAGCAGCTCCGGGAATAAGCAGTACTTC.

The rearrangement links TRBV7-9 to TRBJ2-6; 11 bases are a match to TRBD2. The V gene's germline CDR1 is SEHNR and CDR2 FQNEAQ (reference sequence). Germline trimming cut 4 bases from V and 3 bases from J; bases unmatched to any gene: 8. The CDR3 spans 18 residues. The CDR3 region is CASSSLGSGRGGANVLTF. The CDR3, as DNA: TGTGCCAGCAGCTCGCTGGGTAGCGGGAGGGGTGGGGCCAACGTCCTGACTTTC.

The chain recombines TRBV28 with TRBJ2-6; 9 bases are shared with TRBD2. CDR3 length equals 20 residues. The J segment lost 0 bases and the V segment lost 8 bases, leaving 17 bases of the junction unmatched. In germline, CDR1 is MDHEN, CDR2 SYDVKM. The CDR3 loop is CASGRIGWLAGFSGANVLTF. CDR3 sequence (DNA): TGTGCCAGCGGCCGGATCGGGTGGCTAGCGGGATTCTCTGGGGCCAACGTCCTGACTTTC.

In its sample, this clone was seen once. The chain has TRBV27 and TRBJ2-7; 7 positions match TRBD1. CDR3 length: 14 amino acids. Germline CDR1 reads MNHEY; CDR2 reads SMNVEV (reference sequence). The ends lost 6 bases at V and 2 bases at J; junction bases unmatched: 7. The CDR3: CASRYDRVPYEQYF. As DNA, the CDR3 is TGTGCCAGCAGATACGACAGGGTTCCCTACGAGCAGTACTTC.

This chain joins TRBV19 and TRBJ1-2; TRBD1 is a possible D gene (6 bases). This CDR3 is 13 amino acids long. Trimming took off 5 bases at V and 4 bases at J, with 11 bases between the two ends. CDR1 is LNHDA and CDR2 is SQIVND in the germline V gene (reference sequence). CDR3 protein: CASSRRGTYGYTF. The CDR3 DNA reads as TGTGCCAGTAGTCGAAGGGGGACCTATGGCTACACCTTC.

The chain carries TRBV6-5 and TRBJ2-2; tentatively, D is TRBD2 (5 bases). Per germline, CDR1 MNHEY and CDR2 SVGAGI. V lost 10 bases to trimming and J lost 5 bases, with 17 bases between them. CDR3 length: 14 amino acids. CDR3 sequence (DNA): TGTGCCATAGGGCAGAGCCCGGGGACCGGGGAGCTGTTTTTT. It encodes CAIGQSPGTGELFF.

V gene TRBV9 combines with J gene TRBJ2-3; weak D call: TRBD2 (6 bases). Germline-derived CDR1 and CDR2 are SGDLS and YYNGEE. The CDR3 runs to 15 residues. Trimming shortened V by 4 bases and J by 4 bases, and 16 bases separated the two germline ends. CDR3 bases: TGTGCCAGCAGCAGCCGCGGGGCGCCGCCAGATACGCAGTATTTT. Translated: CASSSRGAPPDTQYF.

The chain uses TRBV19 and TRBJ2-2; D is ambiguous. Per the germline V gene, CDR1 is LNHDA and CDR2 is SQIVND (reference sequence). The CDR3 sequence is 15 residues long. The V gene lost 6 bases and the J gene lost 0 bases, with 11 bases spanning the gap. The CDR3 DNA reads as TGTGCCAGTAGCATGTCTTATGCGAACACCGGGGAGCTGTTTTTT. It codes for CASSMSYANTGELFF.

This clone was observed a single time. This chain uses TRBV2 with TRBJ2-7; no reliable D call. Germline V lookup: CDR1 SNHLY, CDR2 FYNNEI. The CDR3 length is 15 residues. The ends were cut back, 7 bases at V and 2 bases at J, with 18 bases in the middle. CDR3 bases: TGTGCCAGCACGCCAATATTAGGACGGACCTACGAGCAGTACTTC. Its translation is CASTPILGRTYEQYF. Full variable domain (outside the CDR3, taken from reference TRBV2 and TRBJ2-7): EPEVTQTPSHQVTQMGQEVILRCVPISNHLYFYWYRQILGQKVEFLVSFYNNEISEKSEIFDDQFSVERPDGSNFTLKIRSTKLEDSAMYFCASTPILGRTYEQYFGPGTRLTVT.

V is TRBV12-5 and J is TRBJ2-1; the D gene is possibly TRBD1 (6 bases). Trimming cost V 4 bases and J 7 bases, with 11 bases left between them. The V gene's germline CDR1 is LGHNT and CDR2 FRNRAP. This CDR3 contains 13 residues. As DNA, the CDR3 is TGTGCTAGTGGTTCCAACAGGGCTAATGAGCAGTTCTTC. Translation gives CASGSNRANEQFF.

V gene TRBV6-5 combines with J gene TRBJ2-3; D ambiguous. Germline CDR1 MNHEY, CDR2 SVGAGI. The CDR3 has 13 residues. V lost 4 bases, J lost 14 bases, and 19 bases lay in between. CDR3 amino acids: CASSSKPRVVWYF. The CDR3 coding sequence is TGTGCCAGCAGTTCAAAACCAAGAGTCGTATGGTATTTT.

This chain joins TRBV5-1 and TRBJ2-3; 7 bases are a match to TRBD2. Germline V gene sequence: CDR1 SGHRS, CDR2 YFSETQ. The CDR3 sequence is 20 residues long. Unmatched junction bases numbered 17, after V lost 1 base and J lost 0 bases. CDR3 sequence reads: CASSLSSASGYKPSTDTQYF. The CDR3 nucleotides are TGCGCCAGCAGCTTGAGCTCTGCTAGCGGATATAAACCTAGCACAGATACGCAGTATTTT.

For the CDR3, the DNA is TGTGCCAGCTCACCAGGGGGGACTAACTATGGCTACACCTTC. This sequence encodes CASSPGGTNYGYTF. The rearrangement links TRBV18 to TRBJ1-2, with a tentative D call TRBD1 (5 bases). The CDR3 runs 14 residues. V was clipped by 2 bases and J by 0 bases, with 7 bases between them. Germline lookup yields CDR1 KGHSH and CDR2 LQKENI. Variable domain in full (rest from reference TRBV18 and TRBJ1-2): NAGVMQNPRHLVRRRGQEARLRCSPMKGHSHVYWYRQLPEEGLKFMVYLQKENIIDESGMPKERFSAEFPKEGPSILRIQQVVRGDSAAYFCASSPGGTNYGYTFGSGTRLTVV.

J is TRBJ2-7 and V is TRBV7-8; possible D gene TRBD1, 6 bases. The CDR3 covers 13 residues. V lost 8 bases and J 5 bases, leaving 16 bases between the germline ends. The germline V gene has CDR1 SGHVS and CDR2 FQNEAQ. Here the CDR3 reads CASARQGLDEQYF. The CDR3 nucleotides read TGTGCCAGCGCCCGGCAGGGGCTCGACGAGCAGTACTTC.